This TCR beta chain came from a study of neurological immune-mediated disorders. Germline V gene lookup returns CDR1 MDHEN and CDR2 SYDVKM. V was pared by 2 bases and J by 2 bases, with 6 bases of the junction left unmatched. There are 16 residues in the CDR3. This clonotype was found a few times. 5'RACE with 10-nucleotide random UMIs produced the cDNA. The output of every sequencing run exceeded 170 million TCR-beta sequences, derived from 15-18 subjects. TCRdb processed the 5' RACE reads anew with MiXCR; each CDR3 protein has one entry. The sample has some 20,000 distinct CDR3 sequences; about a quarter are singletons.

Sequencing was done on a sample of PBMCs. The origin of this receptor is a man aged 45-60 years with HTLV-1-associated myelopathy (HAM/TSP). J is TRBJ2-3 and V is TRBV28; 8 positions match TRBD2. In DNA, the CDR3 is TGTGCCAGCAGTTTACCCGGCGGGGGGTACACAGATACGCAGTATTTT. Residues: CASSLPGGGYTDTQYF.